This T cell receptor beta chain was profiled in a study of blood T cell repertoires in COVID-19. Study-wide background: Acute and convalescent COVID-19 samples came from the United States, Italy and Spain.

Using immunoSEQ multiplex PCR, the repertoire was profiled, and TCRdb retains in-frame clones only, with some absent. Here the sample spans some 200,000 clones, about four fifths being singletons. J lost 3 bases, V lost 5 bases, and 4 bases had no gene match. Per the germline V gene, CDR1 is SGHVS and CDR2 is FQNEAQ. The CDR3 length is 16 residues. This sequence was found in a middle-aged woman with acute or convalescent COVID-19. The material sequenced was peripheral blood. The chain is built from TRBV7-8 and TRBJ2-2, with 12 bases matching TRBD1. CDR3 residues: CASSGTGGAYTGELFF. The CDR3 nucleotides read TGTGCCAGCAGCGGGACAGGGGGCGCGTACACCGGGGAGCTGTTTTTT. Full variable domain (missing parts from reference TRBV7-8 and TRBJ2-2): GAGVSQSPRYKVAKRGQDVALRCDPISGHVSLFWYQQALGQGPEFLTYFQNEAQLDKSGLPSDRFFAERPEGSVSTLKIQRTQQEDSAVYLCASSGTGGAYTGELFFGEGSRLTVL.